This T cell receptor beta chain derives from a study of cytomegalovirus exposure and HLA in healthy donors. Study results and limitations: Most likely, a cluster of highly shared sequence variants arose as a sequencing artifact.

This clone showed up just a few times. What it binds is not known. The PCR made use of 60 Vbeta and 13 Jbeta primers. Sequencing was performed with immunoSEQ multiplex PCR; in TCRdb, only in-frame clones are kept and a portion is missing. The sample records some 180,000 clones, 12% being singletons. The sample taken for sequencing was PBMCs. This receptor was obtained from a man aged 50-59 years in good health and CMV-seropositive.

The CDR3 region has the DNA TGTGCCACCAGCAGAGATCCCCAGGCGGGGAATGGCTACACCTTC. It yields the protein CATSRDPQAGNGYTF. This sequence joins TRBV15 and TRBJ1-2; D unresolved. V lost 0 bases, J lost 6 bases, and 14 bases lay in between. Germline V gene sequence: CDR1 LNHNV, CDR2 YYDKDF (reference sequence). This CDR3 contains 15 residues. The full variable domain, rest sourced from reference TRBV15 and TRBJ1-2, is DAMVIQNPRYQVTQFGKPVTLSCSQTLNHNVMYWYQQKSSQAPKLLFHYYDKDFNNEADTPDNFQSRRPNTSFCFLDIRSPGLGDTAMYLCATSRDPQAGNGYTFGSGTRLTVV.